Below, 13 T cell receptor beta chains from the same sample are listed, as sequenced in a study of identical twins. TCRdb recomputed calls from the 5' RACE reads with MiXCR, one row per CDR3 protein. The sample has roughly 630,000 distinct CDR3 sequences, about 7.6% seen once. These same records also appear under a second study, on yellow fever vaccine responses in identical twins.

The material sequenced was PBMCs. These receptor sequences come from a young woman in good health.

This clonotype was picked up many times. The chain uses TRBV29-1 and TRBJ2-7, with no clear D. The CDR3 is made up of 13 amino acids. Germline V gene lookup returns CDR1 SQVTM and CDR2 ANQGSEA. Trimming shortened V by 5 bases and J by 2 bases, and 13 bases separated the two germline ends. The chain's CDR3 is CSVRPPSTYEQYF. CDR3 DNA: TGCAGCGTTCGTCCCCCGTCCACCTACGAGCAGTACTTC.

The sample holds a few counts of this clonotype. DNA of the CDR3: TGCAGCGTTGAAGCCGGTATGAACACTGAAGCTTTCTTT. Translating it yields CSVEAGMNTEAFF. The chain is built from TRBV29-1 and TRBJ1-1, with D unresolved. From germline, CDR1 is SQVTM and CDR2 ANQGSEA. CDR3 size: 13 residues. V lost 1 base to trimming and J lost 0 bases, with 6 bases between them. The full variable domain, completed using reference TRBV29-1 and TRBJ1-1, is SAVISQKPSRDICQRGTSLTIQCQVDSQVTMMFWYRQQPGQSLTLIATANQGSEATYESGFVIDKFPISRPNLTFSTLTVSNMSPEDSSIYLCSVEAGMNTEAFFGQGTRLTVV.

The J gene is TRBJ2-2, the V gene TRBV11-2, with TRBD2 identical over 8 bases. The CDR3 loop spans 15 amino acids. V trimming: 5 bases; J trimming: 7 bases; junction bases outside the gene matches: 9. The germline CDR1 and CDR2 sequences are SGHAT and FQNNGV. The CDR3 region has the DNA TGTGCCAGCAGCCAAGGAGCGGGAGTGGTCGGGGAGCTGTTTTTT. Protein product: CASSQGAGVVGELFF.

The chain recombines TRBV5-5 with TRBJ2-7; D assignment may be TRBD1 or TRBD2 (5 bases each). Germline lookup yields CDR1 SGHKS and CDR2 YYEKEE (reference sequence). Trimming removed 0 bases from V and 6 bases from J, with 10 bases in between. This CDR3 has 13 residues. The CDR3 spells CASSLDEGREQYF. The CDR3 DNA follows: TGTGCCAGCAGCTTGGATGAGGGACGCGAGCAGTACTTC.

This clonotype was detected many times. The rearrangement joins TRBV12-3 or TRBV12-4 to TRBJ2-1, with a tentative D call TRBD2 (5 bases). This CDR3 has 17 amino acids. The V gene lost 6 bases and the J gene lost 0 bases, with 18 bases spanning the gap. CDR3 DNA sequence: TGTGCCAGCAGCCCCCACCTGGGAGAACTCTCCTACAATGAGCAGTTCTTC. Translation gives CASSPHLGELSYNEQFF.

In nucleotides, the CDR3 is TGTGCCAGCAGCAGCCGGGCCCCAAATCTAAACATTCAGTACTTC. Its protein is CASSSRAPNLNIQYF. This chain uses TRBV12-3 or TRBV12-4 with TRBJ2-4; D unclear. Deletions cut 6 bases from V and 6 bases from J, with 18 bases between. This CDR3 contains 15 residues.

V and J are TRBV14 and TRBJ2-2; D unclear. The CDR3 has 13 residues. The V and J ends lost 4 bases and 3 bases respectively, with 6 bases between them. Germline V gene lookup returns CDR1 SGHDN and CDR2 FVKESK. CDR3 DNA sequence: TGTGCCAGCAGCCGCCCGCACACCGGGGAGCTGTTTTTT. It specifies CASSRPHTGELFF.

CDR3 region: CASSPLALAGQETQYF. The CDR3 DNA follows: TGTGCCAGCAGCCCCCTCGCGCTAGCGGGGCAAGAGACCCAGTACTTC. The chain carries TRBV5-4 and TRBJ2-5, with 9 bases identical to TRBD2. Germline assignment: CDR1 SGHNT and CDR2 YYREEE (reference sequence). The junction had 9 bases not matched to a gene; V was cut back by 4 bases and J by 2 bases. The CDR3 length is 16 residues.

V is TRBV2 and J is TRBJ2-1; the match to TRBD2 covers 11 bases. V was pared by 7 bases and J by 7 bases, with 15 bases of the junction left unmatched. The CDR3 has 17 residues. Germline V lookup: CDR1 SNHLY, CDR2 FYNNEI. This CDR3 reads CASTLWARLAGGNEQFF. The CDR3 DNA is TGTGCCAGCACCCTCTGGGCTCGGCTAGCGGGGGGTAATGAGCAGTTCTTC.

Many counts were recorded for this clonotype. The rearrangement uses TRBV27 and TRBJ2-2; D remains ambiguous. V was shortened by 2 bases and J by 2 bases, with 15 bases between the two germline ends. CDR3 length equals 17 residues. The V gene's germline CDR1 is MNHEY and CDR2 SMNVEV (reference sequence). The CDR3 DNA sequence: TGTGCCAGCAGTTTAGCCCAAGGATACGTTAACACCGGGGAGCTGTTTTTT. Translating gives CASSLAQGYVNTGELFF.

The chain is built from TRBV6-1 and TRBJ2-2; TRBD2 matches 14 bases. Germline V gene data show CDR1 as MNHNS and CDR2 as SASEGT. V lost 6 bases and J lost 0; bases outside the gene matches: 3. There are 17 residues in the CDR3. The CDR3 protein is CASRRLAGGTNTGELFF. CDR3 nucleotides: TGTGCCAGCAGGAGACTAGCGGGGGGGACGAACACCGGGGAGCTGTTTTTT.

This clonotype was counted at least ten times. This rearrangement joins TRBV12-3 or TRBV12-4 to TRBJ2-1; TRBD2 matches 7 bases. The CDR3 is made up of 16 amino acids. V was pared by 5 bases and J by 0 bases, with 7 bases of the junction left unmatched. DNA of the CDR3: TGTGCCAGCAGTCTCCAAGCGGGGAGCTCCTACAATGAGCAGTTCTTC. Translated: CASSLQAGSSYNEQFF.

This clonotype came up many times. The V call is TRBV7-9, the J call TRBJ1-1; D gene uncertain. V was trimmed by 2 bases and J by 0 bases, leaving 4 bases between them. Germline CDR1 SEHNR, CDR2 FQNEAQ (reference sequence). CDR3 length equals 13 residues. The CDR3 sequence: CASSLFLNTEAFF. CDR3 DNA sequence: TGTGCCAGCAGCTTATTTCTGAACACTGAAGCTTTCTTT.